This T cell receptor beta chain was observed in a study of identical twins. All donors were healthy, and all were Caucasian. This CDR3 comprises 12 residues. CDR1 SQVTM and CDR2 ANQGSEA come from the germline V gene. The V end lost 4 bases, the J end lost 2 bases, and 8 bases lay between the germline ends. Study-level points and caveats: With monozygotic twins, out-of-frame TCR alpha sharing exceeded what models estimated. Within cord blood, abundant beta clonotypes carried fewer insertions, but memory repertoires showed no such trend.

The authors used template switching to add a universal primer site and gave cDNA unique molecular identifiers. Each CDR3 protein gets one entry after TCRdb re-called the 5' RACE reads with MiXCR. Of approximately 530,000 distinct CDR3 sequences in the sample, around 22% are singletons; the top ten hold approximately 0.48%. The sample holds a few counts of this clonotype. What it binds is unknown. The data also belong to a second study, concerning yellow fever vaccine responses in identical twins.

This chain connects TRBV29-1 to TRBJ1-2; possible D gene TRBD1, 5 bases. What was sequenced was CD4+ T cells sorted from blood. The source of this sequence is a woman aged 18-30 years in good health. The CDR3 DNA reads as TGCAGCGTTGCCGAGGGGAACTATGGCTACACCTTC. Translated: CSVAEGNYGYTF. The whole variable domain, remainder taken from reference TRBV29-1 and TRBJ1-2, is SAVISQKPSRDICQRGTSLTIQCQVDSQVTMMFWYRQQPGQSLTLIATANQGSEATYESGFVIDKFPISRPNLTFSTLTVSNMSPEDSSIYLCSVAEGNYGYTFGSGTRLTVV.